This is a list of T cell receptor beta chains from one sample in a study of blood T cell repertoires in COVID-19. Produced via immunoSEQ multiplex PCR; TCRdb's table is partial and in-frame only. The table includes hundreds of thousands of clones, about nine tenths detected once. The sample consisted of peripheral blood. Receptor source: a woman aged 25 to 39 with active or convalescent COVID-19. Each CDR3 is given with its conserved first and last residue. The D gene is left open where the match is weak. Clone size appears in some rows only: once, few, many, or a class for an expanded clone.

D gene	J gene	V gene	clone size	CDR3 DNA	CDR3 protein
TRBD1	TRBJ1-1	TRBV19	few	TGTGCCAGTAGTATAGACCAGACAGGGGACAACACTGAAGCTTTCTTT	CASSIDQTGDNTEAFF
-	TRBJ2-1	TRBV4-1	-	TGCGCCAGCAGCATGCACGGTGAGCAGTTCTTC	CASSMHGEQFF
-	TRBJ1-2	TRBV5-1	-	TGCGCCAGCAGCTTGGCCAGGGACTTGGGGCATGGCTACACCTTC	CASSLARDLGHGYTF
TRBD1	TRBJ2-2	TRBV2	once	TGTGCCAGCAGTGAAACAGGGGGCAACACCGGGGAGCTGTTTTTT	CASSETGGNTGELFF
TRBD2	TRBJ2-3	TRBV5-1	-	TGCGCCAGCAGCACACTAGCGGGAGGGCCTTGGGGAGATACGCAGTATTTT	CASSTLAGGPWGDTQYF
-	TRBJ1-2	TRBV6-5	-	TGTGTCAGCAGCTACTCGGGGGGGAACTATGGCTACACCTTC	CVSSYSGGNYGYTF
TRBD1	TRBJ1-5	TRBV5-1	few	TGCGCCATCGACAGGGGGCAGGGCAATCAGCCCCAGCATTTT	CAIDRGQGNQPQHF
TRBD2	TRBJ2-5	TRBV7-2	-	TGTGCCAGCAGTCCCTCAACTAGCGGGAGCCCCGTAAAGTACTTC	CASSPSTSGSPVKYF
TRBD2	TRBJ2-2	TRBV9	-	TGTGCCAGCAGCGCCCGCCCACTAGCGGCAAACACCGGGGAGCTGTTTTTT	CASSARPLAANTGELFF
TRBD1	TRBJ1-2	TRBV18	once	TGTGCCAGCTCACCCCCAGGGGGCTATGGCTACACCTTC	CASSPPGGYGYTF
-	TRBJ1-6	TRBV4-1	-	TGCGCCAGCAGCCAGGGGCCGGCAAGCTCCTATAATTCACCCCTCCACTTT	CASSQGPASSYNSPLHF
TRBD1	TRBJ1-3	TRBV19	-	TGTGCCAGTAGTTGGGACAGGGCCTTCTCTGGAAACACCATATATTTT	CASSWDRAFSGNTIYF
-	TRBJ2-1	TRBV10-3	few	TGTGCCATCAACTCAAAACAGGGTAGCGGGTTGAGTAAGCAGTTCTTC	CAINSKQGSGLSKQFF
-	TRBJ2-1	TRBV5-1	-	TGCGCCAGCAGCTTGAGGCTAGCGAACAATGAGCAGTTCTTC	CASSLRLANNEQFF
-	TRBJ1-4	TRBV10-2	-	TGCGCCAGCAGTGAGTCGATGCCAGGGGTGGATGAAAAACTGTTTTTT	CASSESMPGVDEKLFF
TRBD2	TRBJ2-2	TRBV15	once	TGTGCCACCAGCAGAGATAAGGCTAGCGGGAGGGCTGCGACCGGGGAGCTGTTTTTT	CATSRDKASGRAATGELFF
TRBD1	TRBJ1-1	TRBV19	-	TGTGCCAGTAGTACCCGACAGGGGGCCGCTGAAGCTTTCTTT	CASSTRQGAAEAFF
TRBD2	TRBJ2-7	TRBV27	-	TGTGCCAGCAGTTTAGGGTCTAGCGGGAGAGGCGAGCAGTACTTC	CASSLGSSGRGEQYF
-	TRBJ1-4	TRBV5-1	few	TGCGCCAGCAGCTTCTGGACGGGGGAAAAACTGTTTTTT	CASSFWTGEKLFF
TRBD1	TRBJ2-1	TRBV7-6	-	TGTGCCAGCAGCTCAGGGACAGCATTCTCCAATGAGCAGTTCTTC	CASSSGTAFSNEQFF
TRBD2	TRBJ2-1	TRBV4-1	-	TGCGCCAGCAGCCAAGGGAAGACTAGCGGGGGGGCCAATGAGCAGTTCTTC	CASSQGKTSGGANEQFF
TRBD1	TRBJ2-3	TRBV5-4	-	TGTGCCAGCAGTCTAAACAGGGGTAGCGCAGATACGCAGTATTTT	CASSLNRGSADTQYF
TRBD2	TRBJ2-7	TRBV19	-	TGTGCCAGTAGTAAGAGCGGGAGGTCACACTACGAGCAGTACTTC	CASSKSGRSHYEQYF
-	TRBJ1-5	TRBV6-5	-	TGTGCCAGCAGGCAGGGAAGTCAGCCCCAGCATTTT	CASRQGSQPQHF
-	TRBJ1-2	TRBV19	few	TGTGCCAGTAGAAGAACAGGGAGAGGCGACTATGGCTACACCTTC	CASRRTGRGDYGYTF
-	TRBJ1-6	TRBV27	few	TGTGCCAGCAGTTCCGCAGGGTACGATAATTCACCCCTCCACTTT	CASSSAGYDNSPLHF